This T cell receptor beta chain was sequenced in a study of response to subunit inactivated influenza vaccine. Points from the study as a whole: Few additional T cells are recruited per seasonal influenza vaccination, authors suggested.

The CDR3 contains 15 residues. Germline loops: CDR1 SGHRS, CDR2 YFSETQ. V was pared by 0 bases and J by 2 bases, with 12 bases between. Notes on this clonotype: Antigen unknown.

TCRdb fed the RT-PCR reads into MiXCR, producing one record per CDR3 protein. The repertoire consists of almost 600,000 distinct CDR3 sequences, with 12% to 15% occurring once and the leading ten covering 11%. Sequences were derived from PBMCs from blood, sampled about 11 days after vaccination. V is TRBV5-1 and J is TRBJ2-7; possibly TRBD2 for D (5 bases). The TCR originated in a man aged 45 to 65 who received an inactivated influenza vaccine. For the CDR3, the DNA is TGCGCCAGCAGCTTGGAAAGCGGTTATACCTACGAGCAGTACTTC. As protein: CASSLESGYTYEQYF.